The source of this T cell receptor (beta chain) is a study of cytomegalovirus exposure and HLA in healthy donors. Study-level background: From 190 million or so T cells, an earlier analysis saw approximately 110 million unique TCR beta sequences. Study findings and constraints: More clonal expansion characterized HLA-associated TCR beta chains than equally common others in a later analysis. As immune exposure information, only CMV serostatus was available.

With V trimmed by 0 bases and J by 1 base, 9 bases remained unmatched. The CDR3 extends over 18 amino acids. Germline CDR1 is SGHRS and CDR2 is YFSETQ. As to this clone: Its antigen remains unidentified.

PCR used 60 Vbeta primers and 13 Jbeta primers. The assay was immunoSEQ multiplex PCR, and TCRdb's table has in-frame clones only and misses some. The table counts approximately 190,000 clones; around 6% lies in the top ten. The source of this sequence is a man aged 25-40 years in good health and CMV-seronegative. Sequenced sample: PBMCs. This chain joins TRBV5-1 and TRBJ2-7; TRBD2 aligns across 11 bases. The CDR3 region is CASSLVPQTSGRSYEQYF. In DNA form, the CDR3 reads TGCGCCAGCAGCTTGGTCCCACAAACTAGCGGGAGATCCTACGAGCAGTACTTC.